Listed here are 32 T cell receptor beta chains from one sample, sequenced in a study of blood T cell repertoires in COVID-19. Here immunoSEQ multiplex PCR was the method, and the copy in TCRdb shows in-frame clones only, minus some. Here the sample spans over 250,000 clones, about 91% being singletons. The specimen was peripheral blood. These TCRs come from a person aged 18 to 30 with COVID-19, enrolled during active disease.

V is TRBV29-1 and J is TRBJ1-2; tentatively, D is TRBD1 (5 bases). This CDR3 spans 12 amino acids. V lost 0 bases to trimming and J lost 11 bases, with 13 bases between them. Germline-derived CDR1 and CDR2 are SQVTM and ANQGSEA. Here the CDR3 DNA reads TGCAGCGTTGAAGATGGGGCGGGACGGTACACCTTC. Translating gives CSVEDGAGRYTF.

CDR3 loop: CASSPQDRVNTEAFF. The CDR3 DNA follows: TGTGCCAGCAGTCCTCAGGACAGGGTGAACACTGAAGCTTTCTTT. The chain recombines TRBV28 with TRBJ1-1, with 8 positions matching TRBD1. The germline CDR1 and CDR2 sequences are MDHEN and SYDVKM. CDR3 size: 15 residues. V was clipped by 5 bases and J by 0 bases; unmatched bases: 5.

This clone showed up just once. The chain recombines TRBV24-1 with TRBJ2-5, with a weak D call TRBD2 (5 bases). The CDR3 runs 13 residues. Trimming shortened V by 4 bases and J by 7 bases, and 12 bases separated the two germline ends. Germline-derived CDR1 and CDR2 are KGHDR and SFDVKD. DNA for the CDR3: TGTGCCACCAGTGACGCCGGGGTCCGGACCCAGTACTTC. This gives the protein CATSDAGVRTQYF.

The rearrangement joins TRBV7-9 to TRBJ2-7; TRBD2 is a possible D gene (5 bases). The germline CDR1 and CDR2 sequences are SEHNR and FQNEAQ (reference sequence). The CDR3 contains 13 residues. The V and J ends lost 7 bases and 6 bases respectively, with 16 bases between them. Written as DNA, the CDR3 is TGTGCCAGCACCCCCGGACGGGGTGGCGAGCAGTACTTC. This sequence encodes CASTPGRGGEQYF.

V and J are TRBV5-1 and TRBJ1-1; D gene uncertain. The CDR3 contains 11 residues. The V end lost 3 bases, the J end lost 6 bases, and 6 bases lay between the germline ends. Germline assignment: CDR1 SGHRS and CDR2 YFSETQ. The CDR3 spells CASSYGPEAFF. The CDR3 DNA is TGCGCCAGCAGCTATGGGCCTGAAGCTTTCTTT. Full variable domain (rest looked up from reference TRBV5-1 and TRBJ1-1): KAGVTQTPRYLIKTRGQQVTLSCSPISGHRSVSWYQQTPGQGLQFLFEYFSETQRNKGNFPGRFSGRQFSNSRSEMNVSTLELGDSALYLCASSYGPEAFFGQGTRLTVV.

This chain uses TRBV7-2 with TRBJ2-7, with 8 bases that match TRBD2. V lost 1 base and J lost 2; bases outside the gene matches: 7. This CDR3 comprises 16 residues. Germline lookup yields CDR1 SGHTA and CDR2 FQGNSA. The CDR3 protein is CASSLVSSGSPYEQYF. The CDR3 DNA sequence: TGTGCCAGCAGCTTAGTTTCGAGCGGGAGCCCCTACGAGCAGTACTTC.

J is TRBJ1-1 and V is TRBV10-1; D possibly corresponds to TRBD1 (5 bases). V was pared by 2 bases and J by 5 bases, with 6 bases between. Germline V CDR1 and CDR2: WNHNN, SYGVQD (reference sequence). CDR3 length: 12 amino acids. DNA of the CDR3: TGCGCCAGCAGTGAGAGGGGAACTGAAGCTTTCTTT. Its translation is CASSERGTEAFF.

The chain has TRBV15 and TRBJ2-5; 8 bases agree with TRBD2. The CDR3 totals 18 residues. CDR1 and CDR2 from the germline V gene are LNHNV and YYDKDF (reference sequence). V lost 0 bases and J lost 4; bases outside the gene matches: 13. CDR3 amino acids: CATSRESVAAGVGETQYF. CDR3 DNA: TGTGCCACCAGCAGAGAGTCCGTTGCAGCGGGAGTAGGAGAGACCCAGTACTTC.

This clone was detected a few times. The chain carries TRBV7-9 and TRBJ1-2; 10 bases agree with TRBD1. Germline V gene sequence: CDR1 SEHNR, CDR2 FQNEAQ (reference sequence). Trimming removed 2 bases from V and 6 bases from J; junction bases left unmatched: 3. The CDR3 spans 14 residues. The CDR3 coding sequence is TGTGCCAGCAGCTTACCGGGACAGGGGAATGGCTACACCTTC. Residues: CASSLPGQGNGYTF.

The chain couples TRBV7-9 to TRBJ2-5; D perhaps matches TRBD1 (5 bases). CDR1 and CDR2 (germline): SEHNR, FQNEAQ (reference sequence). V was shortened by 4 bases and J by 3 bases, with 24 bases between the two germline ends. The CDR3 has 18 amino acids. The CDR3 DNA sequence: TGTGCCAGCAGCTCGACAGAGGTTCGTCGGGCTCGCGAAGAGACCCAGTACTTC. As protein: CASSSTEVRRAREETQYF.

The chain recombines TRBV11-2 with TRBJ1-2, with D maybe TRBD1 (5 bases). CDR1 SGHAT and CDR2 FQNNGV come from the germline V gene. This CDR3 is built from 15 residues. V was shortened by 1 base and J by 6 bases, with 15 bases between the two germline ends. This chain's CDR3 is CASSLGGGSVDGYTF. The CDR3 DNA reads TGTGCCAGCAGCTTAGGGGGGGGTTCGGTGGATGGCTACACCTTC. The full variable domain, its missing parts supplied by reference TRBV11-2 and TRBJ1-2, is EAGVAQSPRYKIIEKRQSVAFWCNPISGHATLYWYQQILGQGPKLLIQFQNNGVVDDSQLPKDRFSAERLKGVDSTLKIQPAKLEDSAVYLCASSLGGGSVDGYTFGSGTRLTVV.

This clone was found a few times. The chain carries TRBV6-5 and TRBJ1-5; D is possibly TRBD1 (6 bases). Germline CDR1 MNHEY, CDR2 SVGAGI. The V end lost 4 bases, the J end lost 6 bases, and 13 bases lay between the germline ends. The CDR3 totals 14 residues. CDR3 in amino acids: CASSWGPVSQPQHF. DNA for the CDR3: TGTGCCAGCAGTTGGGGGCCGGTTTCTCAGCCCCAGCATTTT.

For the CDR3, the DNA is TGTGCCAGCAGCCCTCGAAGCCACAATGAGCAGTTCTTC. It is translated as CASSPRSHNEQFF. J is TRBJ2-1 and V is TRBV5-4; no firm D call. V lost 4 bases to trimming and J lost 5 bases, with 10 bases between them. Per germline, CDR1 SGHNT and CDR2 YYREEE (reference sequence). The CDR3 extends over 13 amino acids.

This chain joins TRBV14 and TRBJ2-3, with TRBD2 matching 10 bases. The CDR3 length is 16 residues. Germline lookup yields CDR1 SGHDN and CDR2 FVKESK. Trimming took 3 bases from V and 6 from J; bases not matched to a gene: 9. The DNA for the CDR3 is TGTGCCAGCAGCCACGCCAGCGGGAGGGCCCGGGATACGCAGTATTTT. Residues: CASSHASGRARDTQYF.

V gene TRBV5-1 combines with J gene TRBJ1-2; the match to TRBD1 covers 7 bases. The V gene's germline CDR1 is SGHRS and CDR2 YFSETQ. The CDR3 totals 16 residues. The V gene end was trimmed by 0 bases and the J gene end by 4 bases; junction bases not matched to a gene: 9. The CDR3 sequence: CASSLGYRGPSYGYTF. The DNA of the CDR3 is TGCGCCAGCAGCTTGGGGTACAGGGGCCCATCCTATGGCTACACCTTC.

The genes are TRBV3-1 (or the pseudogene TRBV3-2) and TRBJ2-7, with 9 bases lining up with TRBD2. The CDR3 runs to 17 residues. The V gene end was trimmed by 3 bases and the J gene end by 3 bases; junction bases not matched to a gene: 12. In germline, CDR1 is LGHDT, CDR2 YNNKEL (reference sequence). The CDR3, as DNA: TGTGCCAGCAGCCAGGAGGTTATAGCGGGAGAATACTACGAGCAGTACTTC. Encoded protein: CASSQEVIAGEYYEQYF.

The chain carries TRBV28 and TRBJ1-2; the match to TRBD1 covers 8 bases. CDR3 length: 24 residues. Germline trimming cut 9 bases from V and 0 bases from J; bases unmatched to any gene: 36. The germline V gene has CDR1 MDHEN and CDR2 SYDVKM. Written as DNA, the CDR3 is TGTGCCAGTTCTGCCCGATGGACAGGGTTAGGTATAGGGGTTTCCAAGCCGGCTAACTATGGCTACACCTTC. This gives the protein CASSARWTGLGIGVSKPANYGYTF.

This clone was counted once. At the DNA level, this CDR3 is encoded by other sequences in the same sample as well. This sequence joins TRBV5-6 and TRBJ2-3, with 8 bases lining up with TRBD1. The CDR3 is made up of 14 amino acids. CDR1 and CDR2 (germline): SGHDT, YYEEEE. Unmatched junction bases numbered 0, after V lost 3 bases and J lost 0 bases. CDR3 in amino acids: CASSWDRSTDTQYF. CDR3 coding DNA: TGTGCCAGCAGCTGGGACAGGAGCACAGATACGCAGTATTTT.

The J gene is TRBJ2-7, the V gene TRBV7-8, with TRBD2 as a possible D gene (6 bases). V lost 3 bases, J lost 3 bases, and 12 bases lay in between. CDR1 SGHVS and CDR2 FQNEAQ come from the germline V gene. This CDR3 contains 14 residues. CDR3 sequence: CASSLGLFGYEQYF. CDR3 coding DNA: TGTGCCAGCAGCTTGGGACTTTTCGGCTACGAGCAGTACTTC.

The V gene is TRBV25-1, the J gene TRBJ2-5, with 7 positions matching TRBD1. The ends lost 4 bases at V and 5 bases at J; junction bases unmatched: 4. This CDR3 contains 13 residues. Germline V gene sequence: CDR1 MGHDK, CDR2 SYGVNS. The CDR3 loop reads CASSGGGRETQYF. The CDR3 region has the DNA TGTGCCAGCAGTGGAGGGGGCCGGGAGACCCAGTACTTC.

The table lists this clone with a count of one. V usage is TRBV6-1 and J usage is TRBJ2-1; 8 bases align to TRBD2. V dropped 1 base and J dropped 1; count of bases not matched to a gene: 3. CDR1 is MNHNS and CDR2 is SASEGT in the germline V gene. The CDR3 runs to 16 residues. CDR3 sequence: CASSEDPGGSYNEQFF. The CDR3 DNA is TGTGCCAGCAGTGAAGACCCGGGAGGGTCCTACAATGAGCAGTTCTTC.

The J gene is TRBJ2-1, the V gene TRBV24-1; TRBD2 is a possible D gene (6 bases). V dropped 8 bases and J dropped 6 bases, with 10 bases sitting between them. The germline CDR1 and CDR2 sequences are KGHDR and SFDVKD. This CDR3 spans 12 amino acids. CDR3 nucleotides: TGTGCCACCATGCGGGACGGCAATGAGCAGTTCTTC. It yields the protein CATMRDGNEQFF.

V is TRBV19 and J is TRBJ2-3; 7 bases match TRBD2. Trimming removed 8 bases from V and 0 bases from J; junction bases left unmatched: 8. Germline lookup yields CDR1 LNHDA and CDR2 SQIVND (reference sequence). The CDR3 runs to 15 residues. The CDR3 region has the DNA TGTGCCAGTCGAGCGGGGCAGATTAGCACAGATACGCAGTATTTT. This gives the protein CASRAGQISTDTQYF. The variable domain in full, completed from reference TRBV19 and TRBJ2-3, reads DGGITQSPKYLFRKEGQNVTLSCEQNLNHDAMYWYRQDPGQGLRLIYYSQIVNDFQKGDIAEGYSVSREKKESFPLTVTSAQKNPTAFYLCASRAGQISTDTQYFGPGTRLTVL.

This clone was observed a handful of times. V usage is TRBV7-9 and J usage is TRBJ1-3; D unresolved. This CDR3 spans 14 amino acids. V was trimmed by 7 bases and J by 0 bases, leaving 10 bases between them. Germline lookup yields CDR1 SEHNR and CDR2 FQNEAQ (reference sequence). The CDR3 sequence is CASISSLSGNTIYF. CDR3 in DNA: TGTGCCAGCATCTCCTCCCTCTCTGGAAACACCATATATTTT.

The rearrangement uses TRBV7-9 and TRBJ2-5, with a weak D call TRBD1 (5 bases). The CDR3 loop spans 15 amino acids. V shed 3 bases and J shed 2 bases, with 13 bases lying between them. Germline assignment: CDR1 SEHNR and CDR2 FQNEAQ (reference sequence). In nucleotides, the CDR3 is TGTGCCAGCAGCTTCCTCAGGGCTTTACAAGAGACCCAGTACTTC. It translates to CASSFLRALQETQYF.

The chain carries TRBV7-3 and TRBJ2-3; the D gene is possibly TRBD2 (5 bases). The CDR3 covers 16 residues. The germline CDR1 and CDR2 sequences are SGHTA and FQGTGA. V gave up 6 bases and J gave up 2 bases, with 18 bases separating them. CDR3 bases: TGTGCCAGCAGTCCAGGACTCTCCCGCTCCACAGATACGCAGTATTTT. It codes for CASSPGLSRSTDTQYF.

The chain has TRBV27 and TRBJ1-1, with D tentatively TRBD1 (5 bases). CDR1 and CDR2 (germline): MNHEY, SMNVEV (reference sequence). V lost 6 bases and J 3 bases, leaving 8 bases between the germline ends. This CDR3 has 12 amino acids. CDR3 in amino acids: CASRRGYTEAFF. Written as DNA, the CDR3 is TGTGCCAGCAGAAGGGGATACACTGAAGCTTTCTTT.

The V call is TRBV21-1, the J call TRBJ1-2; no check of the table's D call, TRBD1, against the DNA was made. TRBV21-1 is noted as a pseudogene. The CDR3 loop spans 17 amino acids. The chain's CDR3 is CAIGMAEFRGISHGYTF. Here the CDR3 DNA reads TGTGCCATCGGGATGGCCGAATTTAGGGGGATTAGCCATGGCTACACCTTC.

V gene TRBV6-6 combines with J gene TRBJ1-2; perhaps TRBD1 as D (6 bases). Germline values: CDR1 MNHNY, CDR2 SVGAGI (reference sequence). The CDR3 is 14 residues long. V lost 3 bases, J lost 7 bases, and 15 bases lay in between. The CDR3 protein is CASSYPGQLGGYTF. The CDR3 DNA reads TGTGCCAGCAGTTATCCGGGACAACTCGGTGGCTACACCTTC.

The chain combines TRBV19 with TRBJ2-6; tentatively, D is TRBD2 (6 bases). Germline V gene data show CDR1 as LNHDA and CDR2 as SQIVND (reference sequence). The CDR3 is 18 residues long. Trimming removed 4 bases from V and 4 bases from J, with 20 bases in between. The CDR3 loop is CASSTSSGGFYGANVLTF. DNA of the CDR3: TGTGCCAGTAGTACCTCCTCCGGGGGTTTTTACGGGGCCAACGTCCTGACTTTC.

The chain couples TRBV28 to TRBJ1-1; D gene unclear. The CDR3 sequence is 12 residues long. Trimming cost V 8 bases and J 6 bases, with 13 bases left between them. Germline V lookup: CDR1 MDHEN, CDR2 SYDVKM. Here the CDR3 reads CASGGYRAEAFF. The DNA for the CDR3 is TGTGCCAGCGGCGGGTATCGCGCTGAAGCTTTCTTT.

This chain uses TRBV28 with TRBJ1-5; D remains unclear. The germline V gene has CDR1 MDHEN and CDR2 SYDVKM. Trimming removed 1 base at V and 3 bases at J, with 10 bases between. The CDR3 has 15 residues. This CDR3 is CASSLFGESNQPQHF. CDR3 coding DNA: TGTGCCAGCAGTTTATTCGGGGAGTCCAATCAGCCCCAGCATTTT. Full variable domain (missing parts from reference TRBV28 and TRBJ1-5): DVKVTQSSRYLVKRTGEKVFLECVQDMDHENMFWYRQDPGLGLRLIYFSYDVKMKEKGDIPEGYSVSREKKERFSLILESASTNQTSMYLCASSLFGESNQPQHFGDGTRLSIL.